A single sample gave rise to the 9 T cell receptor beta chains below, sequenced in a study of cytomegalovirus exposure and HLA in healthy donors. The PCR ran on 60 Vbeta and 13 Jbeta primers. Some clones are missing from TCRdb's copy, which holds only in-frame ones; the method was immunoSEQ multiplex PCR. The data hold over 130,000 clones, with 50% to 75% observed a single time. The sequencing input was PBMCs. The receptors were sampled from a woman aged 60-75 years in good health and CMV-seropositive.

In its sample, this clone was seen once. The CDR3 coding sequence is TGTGCCAGCAGTTTAAGAATTGGGACAGGGAACACTGAAGCTTTCTTT. This gives the protein CASSLRIGTGNTEAFF. The V and J genes are TRBV28 and TRBJ1-1; 8 bases are a match to TRBD1. Per the germline V gene, CDR1 is MDHEN and CDR2 is SYDVKM. The V and J ends lost 2 bases and 1 base, in that order; junction bases with no gene match: 6. The CDR3 totals 16 residues. The whole variable domain, filled in from reference TRBV28 and TRBJ1-1, reads DVKVTQSSRYLVKRTGEKVFLECVQDMDHENMFWYRQDPGLGLRLIYFSYDVKMKEKGDIPEGYSVSREKKERFSLILESASTNQTSMYLCASSLRIGTGNTEAFFGQGTRLTVV.

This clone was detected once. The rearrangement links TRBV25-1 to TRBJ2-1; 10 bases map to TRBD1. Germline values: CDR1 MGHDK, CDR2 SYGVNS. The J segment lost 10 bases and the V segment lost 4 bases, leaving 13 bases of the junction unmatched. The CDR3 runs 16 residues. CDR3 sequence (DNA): TGTGCCAGCAGTGGGGTCCCCGGGACAGGGGACTACGAGCAGTTCTTC. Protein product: CASSGVPGTGDYEQFF. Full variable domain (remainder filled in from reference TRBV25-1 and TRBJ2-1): EADIYQTPRYLVIGTGKKITLECSQTMGHDKMYWYQQDPGMELHLIHYSYGVNSTEKGDLSSESTVSRIRTEHFPLTLESARPSHTSQYLCASSGVPGTGDYEQFFGPGTRLTVL.

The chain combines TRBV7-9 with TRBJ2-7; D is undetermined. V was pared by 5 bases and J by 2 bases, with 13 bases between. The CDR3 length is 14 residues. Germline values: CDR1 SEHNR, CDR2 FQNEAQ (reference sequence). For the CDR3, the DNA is TGTGCCAGCAGCGACGCGGCTCTGACCTACGAGCAGTACTTC. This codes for CASSDAALTYEQYF.

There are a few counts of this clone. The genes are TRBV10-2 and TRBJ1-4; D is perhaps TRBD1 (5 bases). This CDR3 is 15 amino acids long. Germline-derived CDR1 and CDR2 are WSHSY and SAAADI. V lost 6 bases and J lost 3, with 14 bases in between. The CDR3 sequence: CASSASKGPNEKLFF. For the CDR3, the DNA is TGCGCCAGCAGCGCCTCCAAGGGGCCTAATGAAAAACTGTTTTTT.

The CDR3 coding sequence is TGTGCCAGCAGCTTTACAGGGTTTGCTGGGGCCAACGTCCTGACTTTC. It codes for CASSFTGFAGANVLTF. The rearrangement links TRBV7-9 to TRBJ2-6, with a tentative D call TRBD1 (6 bases). This CDR3 comprises 16 residues. V was trimmed by 3 bases and J by 2 bases, leaving 11 bases between them. From germline, CDR1 is SEHNR and CDR2 FQNEAQ (reference sequence).

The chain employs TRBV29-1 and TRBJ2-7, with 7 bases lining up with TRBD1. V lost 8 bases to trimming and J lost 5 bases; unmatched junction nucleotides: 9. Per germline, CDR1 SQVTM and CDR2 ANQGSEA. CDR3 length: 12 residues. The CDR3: CSFTQGWNEQYF. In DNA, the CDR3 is TGCAGCTTCACACAGGGGTGGAACGAGCAGTACTTC.

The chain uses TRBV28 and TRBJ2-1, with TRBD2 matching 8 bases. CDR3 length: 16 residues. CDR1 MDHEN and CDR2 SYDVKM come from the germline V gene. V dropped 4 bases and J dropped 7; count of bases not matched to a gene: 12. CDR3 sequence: CASSSPTSLAANEQFF. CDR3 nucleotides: TGTGCCAGCAGTTCGCCGACTTCACTAGCGGCTAATGAGCAGTTCTTC.

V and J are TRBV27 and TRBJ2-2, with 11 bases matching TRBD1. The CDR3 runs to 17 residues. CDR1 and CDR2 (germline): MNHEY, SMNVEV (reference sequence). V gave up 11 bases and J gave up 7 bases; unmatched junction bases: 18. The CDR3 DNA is TGTGCCCACCCGTTGCCGAGGGACAGGGGGTTAATCGGGGAGCTGTTTTTT. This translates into CAHPLPRDRGLIGELFF.

CDR3 in amino acids: CASSYLTGEETQYF. CDR3 DNA sequence: TGCGCCAGCAGCTACCTGACAGGGGAAGAGACCCAGTACTTC. The chain links TRBV5-1 to TRBJ2-5; TRBD1 matches at 8 bases. The J segment lost 3 bases and the V segment lost 3 bases, leaving 4 bases of the junction unmatched. This CDR3 comprises 14 residues. CDR1 and CDR2 (germline): SGHRS, YFSETQ. Looking up the rest from reference TRBV5-1 and TRBJ2-5 gives the full variable domain: KAGVTQTPRYLIKTRGQQVTLSCSPISGHRSVSWYQQTPGQGLQFLFEYFSETQRNKGNFPGRFSGRQFSNSRSEMNVSTLELGDSALYLCASSYLTGEETQYFGPGTRLLVL.